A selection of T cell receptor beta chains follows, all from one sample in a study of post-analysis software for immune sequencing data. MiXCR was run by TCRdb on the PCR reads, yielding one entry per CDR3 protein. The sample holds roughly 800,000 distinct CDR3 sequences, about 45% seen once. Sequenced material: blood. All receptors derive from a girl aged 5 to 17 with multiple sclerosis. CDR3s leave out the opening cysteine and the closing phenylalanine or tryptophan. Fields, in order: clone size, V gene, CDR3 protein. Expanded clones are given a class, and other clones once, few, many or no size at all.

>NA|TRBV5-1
ASSLRAAYEQY
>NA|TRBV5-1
ASSLAQMEREVYGYT
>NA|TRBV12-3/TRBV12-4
ASSLGTSGGGQF
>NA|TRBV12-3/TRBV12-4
ASSPWTSGTSTDTQY
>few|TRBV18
ASSPSQQGYT
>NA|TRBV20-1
SARDPGLAGGRQF
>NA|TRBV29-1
SVGGGASNQPQH
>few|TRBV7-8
ASSFDSRSYNEQF
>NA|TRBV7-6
ASSLRHSMGLDEKLF
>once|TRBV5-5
ASSIDRGRNSPLH
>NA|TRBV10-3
AISVSPSNEKLF
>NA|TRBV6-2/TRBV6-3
ASRRRQGGTANEQF
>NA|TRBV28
ASSAGVRGARMREYNEQF
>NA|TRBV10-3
AISPGNQETQY
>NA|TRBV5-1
ASSLLPGQGAEQY
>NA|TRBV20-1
SARGTSGNYNEQF
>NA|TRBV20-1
SADPGGGYEQY
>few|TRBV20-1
SASGSWETQY
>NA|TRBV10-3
AISEPGGLISGANVLT
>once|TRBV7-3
ASSLNPTGNSPLH
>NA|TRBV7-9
ASSFGTGGEETQY
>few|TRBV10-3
AIPAAGSDGYT
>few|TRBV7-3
ASSPDLSEQF
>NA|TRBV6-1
ASSPHSLAGVEAKNIQY
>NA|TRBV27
ASSLSSQGKPQH
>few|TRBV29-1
SAVGTGGLVSEQY